These 15 T cell receptor beta chains were sequenced from one sample in a study of T cell clonality in common variable immunodeficiency. TCRdb's table, derived via immunoSEQ multiplex PCR, lists solely in-frame clones and lacks some. The sample offers under 60,000 clones and no singletons, the top ten holding around 3.7%. The sequenced sample consisted of peripheral blood mononuclear cells. These receptors were taken from a person between 18 and 75 years old in good health.

Remarks on this clone: The read comes to an end 3 residues before the CDR3 does, leaving the germline J gene to fill in the end. The chain uses TRBV7-2 and TRBJ2-2; TRBD2 is a possible D gene (5 bases). The CDR3 extends over 15 amino acids. Germline values: CDR1 SGHTA, CDR2 FQGNSA. The sequenced CDR3 bases are TGTGCCAGCAGCTTAGGGGCGGGCAGAAATTCACCG. This translates into CASSLGAGRNSP. The whole CDR3 sequence is CASSLGAGRNSPLFF.

This clone was found many times. The read ends 3 residues early relative to the CDR3; the germline J gene fills the gap. This rearrangement joins TRBV18 to TRBJ2-7; D may be TRBD1 (5 bases). With 4 bases removed from V and 2 bases from J, the gap between germline ends came to 15 bases. CDR1 KGHSH and CDR2 LQKENI come from the germline V gene. There are 15 residues in the CDR3. CDR3 sequence reads: CASSRAGMGTYEQYF. The sequenced part of the CDR3 DNA is TGTGCCAGCTCACGAGCAGGGATGGGAACCTACGAG.

This clone was seen at least ten times. The missing CDR3 end, 3 residues past where the read stops, is filled in from the germline J gene. V usage is TRBV6-4 and J usage is TRBJ2-1, with D maybe TRBD1 (6 bases). Germline assignment: CDR1 MRHNA and CDR2 SNTAGT. This CDR3 is 14 amino acids long. V gave up 7 bases and J gave up 9 bases, with 19 bases separating them. The DNA read from the CDR3 is TGTGCCAGCAAAGGGGACCCTACACAGGGTGAG. Amino acids: CASKGDPTQGE. The CDR3 in full is CASKGDPTQGEQFF.

Ten or more counts support this clone. The CDR3 goes on 3 residues after the read ends, and that part is filled in from the germline J gene. The J gene is TRBJ2-5, the V gene TRBV29-1; 7 positions match TRBD2. This CDR3 has 15 amino acids. V was pared by 2 bases and J by 2 bases, with 8 bases of the junction left unmatched. CDR1 is SQVTM and CDR2 is ANQGSEA in the germline V gene. The CDR3 here is CSVEWGTKRQETQYF. The sequenced CDR3 bases are TGCAGCGTTGAATGGGGGACTAAGCGTCAAGAGACC.

Ten or more counts support this clone. Incomplete CDR3 DNA: TGCAGCGCCTACAGGGAAGGC. Residues: CSAYREG. The complete CDR3 protein is CSAYREGYTF. The chain employs TRBV29-1 and TRBJ1-2; the D gene is possibly TRBD1 (6 bases). The read stops 3 residues short of the end of the CDR3; the missing end is completed from the germline J gene. CDR1 is SQVTM, CDR2 ANQGSEA, per germline. The CDR3 is 10 residues long.

This clone came up many times. The read halts 3 residues ahead of the CDR3 end, with the missing end drawn from the germline J gene. This sequence joins TRBV19 and TRBJ1-4, with 9 positions matching TRBD1. With V trimmed by 6 bases and J by 4 bases, 3 bases remained unmatched. Germline V lookup: CDR1 LNHDA, CDR2 SQIVND (reference sequence). The CDR3 is 14 amino acids. CDR3 bases read: TGTGCCAGTAGGTGGACAGGGGTTAATGAAAAA. This encodes CASRWTGVNEK. The full CDR3 reads CASRWTGVNEKLFF.

In this sample, this clone turned up many times. With the read ending 3 residues before the CDR3 end, the germline J gene is used to fill in that end. The chain employs TRBV30 and TRBJ2-7; 7 bases agree with TRBD2. The CDR3 has 14 residues. The V gene end was trimmed by 5 bases and the J gene end by 2 bases; junction bases not matched to a gene: 9. Per germline, CDR1 GTSNPN and CDR2 SVGIG (reference sequence). Partial CDR3 DNA: TGTGCCTGGCTATCTAAGCGGGGAACCTACGAG. It codes for CAWLSKRGTYE. The entire CDR3 protein is CAWLSKRGTYEQYF. Together with reference TRBV30 and TRBJ2-7, the CDR3 gives the full variable domain: SQTIHQWPATLVQPVGSPLSLECTVEGTSNPNLYWYRQAAGRGLQLLFYSVGIGQISSEVPQNLSASRPQDRQFILSSKKLLLSDSGFYLCAWLSKRGTYEQYFGPGTRLTVT.

This clone was observed many times. The observed sequence ends 3 residues before the CDR3 terminus, with the missing tail filled in from the germline J gene. V is TRBV14 and J is TRBJ1-1; 8 bases align to TRBD1. Per germline, CDR1 SGHDN and CDR2 FVKESK. The J segment lost 2 bases and the V segment lost 4 bases, leaving 3 bases of the junction unmatched. The CDR3 runs to 14 residues. Incomplete CDR3 DNA: TGTGCCAGCAGCCTAGACAGGGGCAACACTGAA. It specifies CASSLDRGNTE. The CDR3, in full, reads CASSLDRGNTEAFF.

To note about this clone: The read ends 3 residues shy of where the CDR3 ends; the end is completed using the germline J gene. The gene calls are TRBV6-4 and TRBJ2-1; 10 bases fit TRBD2. J gave up 6 bases and V 2 bases, and 7 bases lay outside the gene matches. The CDR3 is 16 amino acids. CDR1 is MRHNA, CDR2 SNTAGT, per germline. This chain's CDR3 is CASSDQGGLAFNEQFF. The covered CDR3 bases are TGTGCCAGCAGTGACCAAGGGGGACTAGCGTTCAATGAG.

This clone was counted many times. One end of the junction varies from germline; a read error may be responsible. The read ends 3 residues shy of where the CDR3 ends; the end is completed using the germline J gene. V usage is TRBV28 and J usage is TRBJ2-1; 10 bases fit TRBD2. Germline V gene data show CDR1 as MDHEN and CDR2 as SYDVKM. The CDR3 extends over 17 amino acids. CDR3 DNA (partial): TGTACCAGCCCTCCCTCAAAAGCGGGAGGGCCAGGGAATGAG. Translation gives CTSPPSKAGGPGNE. In full, the CDR3 reads CTSPPSKAGGPGNEQFF.

This clone showed up many times. The CDR3 extends 3 residues past the end of the read, so its final part is completed from the germline J gene. The rearrangement uses TRBV19 and TRBJ2-1, with unresolved D. Trimming stripped 5 bases from V and 3 bases from J, with 14 bases between. Germline V gives CDR1 LNHDA, CDR2 SQIVND (reference sequence). CDR3 length: 15 amino acids. The sequenced part of the CDR3 DNA is TGTGCCAGTAGTCCCGGAAGTGACATCTACAATGAG. Translating it yields CASSPGSDIYNE. The full CDR3 is CASSPGSDIYNEQFF.

The sample holds many counts of this clone. The observed sequence ends 3 residues before the CDR3 terminus, with the missing tail filled in from the germline J gene. V usage is TRBV30 and J usage is TRBJ2-1, with 9 bases fitting TRBD2. J lost 8 bases, V lost 4 bases, and 9 bases had no gene match. The CDR3 sequence is 14 residues long. Germline CDR1 reads GTSNPN; CDR2 reads SVGIG (reference sequence). CDR3 DNA (partial): TGTGCCTGGATGGCCAGCGGGAGGTCCTATGAG. Translated: CAWMASGRSYE. The whole CDR3 protein reads CAWMASGRSYEQFF.

In its sample, this clone was seen many times. The sequenced fragment ends 3 residues before the CDR3 boundary, so the rest is inferred from the germline J gene. V and J are TRBV7-9 and TRBJ1-4; 9 bases fit TRBD1. CDR3 length equals 15 residues. The V segment lost 4 bases and the J segment 7 bases; nucleotides outside the gene matches: 7. Germline CDR1 reads SEHNR; CDR2 reads FQNEAQ (reference sequence). The sequenced part of the CDR3 DNA is TGTGCCAGCAGCTCTTCGGGACAGGGTAGTGAAAAA. Translation gives CASSSSGQGSEK. The CDR3 as a whole reads CASSSSGQGSEKLFF.

Ten or more counts support this clone. The CDR3 end is not reached by the read, which stops 3 residues before it; the germline J gene fills it in. The gene calls are TRBV14 and TRBJ2-1; D gene uncertain. This CDR3 is built from 13 residues. V was clipped by 8 bases and J by 4 bases, with 12 bases between them. CDR1 and CDR2 (germline): SGHDN, FVKESK. The CDR3 loop reads CASGDSLYNEQFF. Incomplete CDR3 DNA: TGTGCCAGCGGCGATAGCCTTTACAATGAG.

On this clone: The CDR3 is cut off 3 residues early in the read; its end comes from the germline J gene. This chain joins TRBV18 and TRBJ1-4; TRBD1 matches at 7 bases. This CDR3 has 14 amino acids. Germline CDR1 and CDR2: KGHSH and LQKENI. Unmatched junction bases numbered 5, after V lost 3 bases and J lost 7 bases. The CDR3 sequence is CASSPLRQGEKLFF. The covered CDR3 bases are TGTGCCAGCTCACCTCTCCGACAGGGTGAAAAA.